One and the same sample provided the 24 T cell receptor beta chains below, sequenced in a study of CD8+ T cells in alopecia areata. RNA was extracted and reverse transcribed into cDNA as the sequencing template. TCRdb's copy holds only in-frame clones and misses some; the assay was immunoSEQ multiplex PCR. This sample carries about 170,000 clones, approximately 65% of them seen once, and the ten largest clones take roughly 10%. The sample in question was CD8+ T cells sorted from blood, obtained at week 0. The source of these receptors is a human donor with alopecia areata.

The genes are TRBV4-1 and TRBJ2-1, with no clear D. Per the germline V gene, CDR1 is MGHRA and CDR2 is YSYEKL. CDR3 size: 14 residues. The V gene lost 3 bases and the J gene lost 2 bases, with 8 bases spanning the gap. CDR3 sequence: CASSQALTYNEQFF. The DNA of the CDR3 is TGCGCCAGCAGCCAGGCGCTGACCTACAATGAGCAGTTCTTC.

The V and J genes are TRBV2 and TRBJ1-1; the D is unclear. The CDR3 contains 14 residues. Germline V gene sequence: CDR1 SNHLY, CDR2 FYNNEI. Deletions cut 3 bases from V and 1 base from J, with 9 bases between. The CDR3 loop reads CASSDRDSNTEAFF. The CDR3 DNA reads as TGTGCCAGCAGTGACCGGGATTCGAACACTGAAGCTTTCTTT.

The chain carries TRBV13 and TRBJ1-5; 9 nucleotides line up with TRBD1. The CDR3 runs to 17 residues. Germline V gene lookup returns CDR1 PRHDT and CDR2 FYEKMQ (reference sequence). Germline trimming cut 4 bases from V and 0 bases from J; bases unmatched to any gene: 7. Written as DNA, the CDR3 is TGTGCCAGCAGCTCAAGCGGGACAGGGCTTAGCAATCAGCCCCAGCATTTT. It codes for CASSSSGTGLSNQPQHF.

The chain recombines TRBV19 with TRBJ1-2; D possibly corresponds to TRBD1 (6 bases). The germline V gene encodes CDR1 LNHDA and CDR2 SQIVND (reference sequence). Trimming took off 9 bases at V and 3 bases at J, with 17 bases between the two ends. The CDR3 is 14 amino acids. CDR3 bases: TGTGCCAGCTACGGGGGCCCAGATTACTATGGCTACACCTTC. Encoded protein: CASYGGPDYYGYTF.

This chain joins TRBV27 and TRBJ2-7; 10 nucleotides match TRBD2. V was clipped by 5 bases and J by 3 bases; unmatched bases: 4. Germline V gives CDR1 MNHEY, CDR2 SMNVEV (reference sequence). The CDR3 has 14 amino acids. For the CDR3, the DNA is TGTGCCAGCAGTCCACGGACTAGCGGCTACGAGCAGTACTTC. Amino acid sequence: CASSPRTSGYEQYF.

The rearrangement joins TRBV2 to TRBJ2-7; the D is unclear. This CDR3 contains 12 residues. Germline-derived CDR1 and CDR2 are SNHLY and FYNNEI. Trimming removed 8 bases from V and 2 bases from J, with 10 bases in between. The CDR3 DNA sequence: TGTGCCAGCTTTTTTGAGGCCTACGAGCAGTACTTC. Translation gives CASFFEAYEQYF. Using reference TRBV2 and TRBJ2-7 for the parts outside the CDR3, the full variable domain is EPEVTQTPSHQVTQMGQEVILRCVPISNHLYFYWYRQILGQKVEFLVSFYNNEISEKSEIFDDQFSVERPDGSNFTLKIRSTKLEDSAMYFCASFFEAYEQYFGPGTRLTVT.

The chain carries TRBV29-1 and TRBJ2-7, with TRBD1 matching over 11 bases. V was clipped by 7 bases and J by 2 bases; unmatched bases: 4. Looked up from germline, CDR1 is SQVTM and CDR2 is ANQGSEA. CDR3 length equals 13 residues. The CDR3 here is CSATGQGAYEQYF. The CDR3, as DNA: TGCAGCGCAACGGGACAGGGGGCCTACGAGCAGTACTTC.

The chain is built from TRBV30 and TRBJ1-4; D is uncertain. This CDR3 region has 12 residues. Germline V CDR1 and CDR2: GTSNPN, SVGIG (reference sequence). V lost 1 base, J lost 11 bases, and 11 bases lay in between. The chain's CDR3 is CAWSGPIGKLFF. The CDR3 DNA is TGTGCCTGGAGTGGGCCGATAGGGAAACTGTTTTTT.

The rearrangement joins TRBV4-2 to TRBJ2-3; D is possibly TRBD1 (5 bases). The germline V gene has CDR1 LGHNA and CDR2 YNFKEQ. V gave up 5 bases and J gave up 0 bases, with 9 bases separating them. This CDR3 comprises 14 residues. CDR3 protein: CASSWGGSTDTQYF. The CDR3 nucleotides read TGTGCCAGCAGCTGGGGCGGAAGCACAGATACGCAGTATTTT.

This clone has just a few counts. This chain joins TRBV4-1 and TRBJ2-2; 8 bases fit TRBD1. Germline V gene sequence: CDR1 MGHRA, CDR2 YSYEKL. This CDR3 comprises 13 residues. V dropped 2 bases and J dropped 10; count of bases not matched to a gene: 3. CDR3: CASSQLGQVELFF. Here the CDR3 DNA reads TGCGCCAGCAGCCAACTGGGACAGGTGGAGCTGTTTTTT.

The chain links TRBV4-1 to TRBJ2-2; no definite D call. V dropped 2 bases and J dropped 7 bases, with 5 bases sitting between them. Germline assignment: CDR1 MGHRA and CDR2 YSYEKL. The CDR3 loop spans 12 amino acids. The CDR3 nucleotides read TGCGCCAGCAGCCAACTGGGCGGGGAGCTGTTTTTT. Its protein is CASSQLGGELFF.

Written as DNA, the CDR3 is TGTGCCAGCAGTTCCGCGGGTTCCGAGCAGTACTTC. Translation: CASSSAGSEQYF. This rearrangement joins TRBV6-5 to TRBJ2-7, with a tentative D call TRBD2 (5 bases). The ends were cut back, 4 bases at V and 6 bases at J, with 10 bases in the middle. In germline, CDR1 is MNHEY, CDR2 SVGAGI. The CDR3 sequence is 12 residues long.

The J gene is TRBJ2-7, the V gene TRBV7-2; D tentatively reads TRBD1 or TRBD2 (5 bases each). Looked up from germline, CDR1 is SGHTA and CDR2 is FQGNSA. The V and J ends lost 5 bases and 0 bases respectively, with 17 bases between them. This CDR3 spans 16 amino acids. CDR3 in amino acids: CASSPALQGRSYEQYF. CDR3 nucleotides: TGTGCCAGCAGCCCGGCTCTCCAGGGACGCTCCTACGAGCAGTACTTC.

The V call is TRBV29-1, the J call TRBJ2-2; 7 bases are a match to TRBD1. Germline V gene data show CDR1 as SQVTM and CDR2 as ANQGSEA. After removal of 6 bases from V and 1 base from J, the junction contained 11 bases not matched to a gene. The CDR3 consists of 16 residues. CDR3 nucleotides: TGCAGCGTGACCCCCCCAGGGGGATTGAACACCGGGGAGCTGTTTTTT. Its translation is CSVTPPGGLNTGELFF.

The chain links TRBV10-3 to TRBJ2-2; D remains unclear. The V end lost 3 bases, the J end lost 6 bases, and 5 bases lay between the germline ends. Germline V gene data show CDR1 as ENHRY and CDR2 as SYGVKD. This CDR3 is 12 amino acids long. The CDR3 here is CAISDGSGELFF. In DNA, the CDR3 is TGTGCCATCAGTGACGGGTCCGGGGAGCTGTTTTTT.

The CDR3 DNA reads TGTGCCCGGGGAGGTATCGAATACACAGATACGCAGTATTTT. It specifies CARGGIEYTDTQYF. The rearrangement uses TRBV30 and TRBJ2-3; tentatively, D is TRBD2 (6 bases). The CDR3 length is 14 residues. Per the germline V gene, CDR1 is GTSNPN and CDR2 is SVGIG (reference sequence). V was clipped by 8 bases and J by 2 bases, with 17 bases between them.

The CDR3 DNA reads as TGCAGCGGGGCAAAGCGGGGCCCTACTAGCACAGATACGCAGTATTTT. Its protein is CSGAKRGPTSTDTQYF. The rearrangement uses TRBV29-1 and TRBJ2-3, with 7 bases aligning to TRBD2. The J segment lost 0 bases and the V segment lost 7 bases, leaving 13 bases of the junction unmatched. The V gene's germline CDR1 is SQVTM and CDR2 ANQGSEA. The CDR3 contains 16 residues.

Note on this clone: Additional DNA sequences in this sample encode the identical CDR3. This sequence joins TRBV30 and TRBJ1-1, with no clear D. Between the trimmed V and J ends, which lost 2 bases and 1 base, there was a span of 5 bases. This CDR3 contains 12 residues. Germline CDR1 is GTSNPN and CDR2 is SVGIG (reference sequence). The CDR3 sequence is CAWSLGNTEAFF. The CDR3 coding sequence is TGTGCCTGGAGTCTTGGGAACACTGAAGCTTTCTTT.

This clone was seen only a few times. V gene TRBV29-1 combines with J gene TRBJ2-7; D is possibly TRBD2 (5 bases). Germline CDR1 is SQVTM and CDR2 is ANQGSEA. V dropped 0 bases and J dropped 3 bases, with 12 bases sitting between them. The CDR3 runs 14 residues. CDR3 DNA sequence: TGCAGCGTTGAAGAGAGAGGGAGAGGCTACGAGCAGTACTTC. Its translation is CSVEERGRGYEQYF.

The table lists this clone with a few counts. V is TRBV6-5 and J is TRBJ2-7, with D perhaps matching TRBD1 (6 bases). CDR3 length equals 13 residues. Trimming pared 6 bases from V and 2 bases from J, leaving 11 bases between. Germline V gene sequence: CDR1 MNHEY, CDR2 SVGAGI. The CDR3 DNA reads as TGTGCCAGCAGCACCGGACAGACCTACGAGCAGTACTTC. Translation gives CASSTGQTYEQYF.

This clone was picked up one time. This rearrangement joins TRBV12-5 to TRBJ1-2, with D hard to call. CDR3 length: 11 residues. V gave up 5 bases and J gave up 8 bases, with 9 bases separating them. Germline V gene sequence: CDR1 LGHNT, CDR2 FRNRAP. This CDR3 is CASGRTPGYTF. CDR3 bases: TGTGCTAGTGGTCGGACCCCAGGCTACACCTTC.

This clone was detected only a few times. The V and J genes are TRBV30 and TRBJ2-3; no clear D. Trimming stripped 0 bases from V and 4 bases from J, with 8 bases between. Germline V gene sequence: CDR1 GTSNPN, CDR2 SVGIG (reference sequence). This CDR3 is 13 amino acids long. In nucleotides, the CDR3 is TGTGCCTGGAGTGTATCGAGCGCAGATACGCAGTATTTT. As protein: CAWSVSSADTQYF.

V gene TRBV2 combines with J gene TRBJ2-1; D remains ambiguous. Germline V lookup: CDR1 SNHLY, CDR2 FYNNEI. The V and J ends lost 8 bases and 11 bases respectively, with 10 bases between them. The CDR3 spans 10 residues. CDR3 loop: CASFDSKQFF. The CDR3 nucleotides are TGTGCCAGCTTTGACTCCAAGCAGTTCTTC. Looking up the rest from reference TRBV2 and TRBJ2-1 gives the full variable domain: EPEVTQTPSHQVTQMGQEVILRCVPISNHLYFYWYRQILGQKVEFLVSFYNNEISEKSEIFDDQFSVERPDGSNFTLKIRSTKLEDSAMYFCASFDSKQFFGPGTRLTVL.

CDR3 loop: CATSRETPGETQYF. The CDR3 DNA is TGTGCCACCAGCAGAGAAACGCCGGGGGAGACCCAGTACTTC. V and J are TRBV15 and TRBJ2-5; tentative D call: TRBD2 (5 bases). The CDR3 loop spans 14 amino acids. With 0 bases removed from V and 5 bases from J, the gap between germline ends came to 10 bases. Germline V lookup: CDR1 LNHNV, CDR2 YYDKDF (reference sequence).